Listed below are T cell receptor beta chains from one sample, sequenced in a study of T cells in Graves' hyperthyroidism and ophthalmopathy. TCRdb reprocessed the multiplex PCR reads via MiXCR and lists one record per CDR3 protein. This table has around 350,000 distinct CDR3 sequences, over 12% appearing once. Sequencing was done on a sample of blood. These receptors came from a woman aged 55-70 years with Graves' ophthalmopathy. Both conserved end residues are part of each CDR3. The D gene is left open where the match is weak. Size is stated for part of the rows, as once, few or many counts, or as a class when the clone is expanded.

CDR3 DNA: TGTGCCAGCAGCTATACAATTCCGGGACTAACACCCTACGAGCAGTACTTC
CDR3 protein: CASSYTIPGLTPYEQYF
clone size: -
J gene: TRBJ2-7
V gene: TRBV5-4
D gene: TRBD2

CDR3 DNA: TGTGCCGGCAGCTTGGGGGGGGGAGGAAGATCCTACGAGCAGTACTTC
CDR3 protein: CAGSLGGGGRSYEQYF
clone size: -
J gene: TRBJ2-7
V gene: TRBV5-4
D gene: TRBD2

CDR3 DNA: TGTGCCATGGGGACGGGGACAGGGTCCCCCTACGAGCAGTACTTC
CDR3 protein: CAMGTGTGSPYEQYF
clone size: -
J gene: TRBJ2-7
V gene: TRBV10-3
D gene: TRBD1

CDR3 DNA: TGTGCCAGCACCCCGGGGGATCAGGGGGAGCTGTTTTTT
CDR3 protein: CASTPGDQGELFF
clone size: many
J gene: TRBJ2-2
V gene: TRBV2
D gene: -

CDR3 DNA: TGCGCCAGCATTCCACAGGGGTCTAATGAAAAACTGTTTTTT
CDR3 protein: CASIPQGSNEKLFF
clone size: few
J gene: TRBJ1-4
V gene: TRBV10-1
D gene: TRBD1

CDR3 DNA: TGTGCCATCAGTGAGTGGAAGGACACCGGGGAGCTGTTTTTT
CDR3 protein: CAISEWKDTGELFF
clone size: few
J gene: TRBJ2-2
V gene: TRBV10-3
D gene: -

CDR3 DNA: TGTGCCACCAGCAAGGACAGGGGAGCGGCTAACTATGGCTACACCTTC
CDR3 protein: CATSKDRGAANYGYTF
clone size: few
J gene: TRBJ1-2
V gene: TRBV15
D gene: TRBD1

CDR3 DNA: TGTGCCAGCAGCTCAAGCCCCTCGAGGGATGAGCAGTTCTTC
CDR3 protein: CASSSSPSRDEQFF
clone size: many
J gene: TRBJ2-1
V gene: TRBV5-5
D gene: -

CDR3 DNA: TGCAGTGCAGACAGGGGGCTTAATGAGCAGTTCTTC
CDR3 protein: CSADRGLNEQFF
clone size: few
J gene: TRBJ2-1
V gene: TRBV20-1
D gene: TRBD1

CDR3 DNA: TGTGCCACCAGTGATGAATGGCCTGAAGCTTTCTTT
CDR3 protein: CATSDEWPEAFF
clone size: many
J gene: TRBJ1-1
V gene: TRBV24-1
D gene: -

CDR3 DNA: TGCAGTGCTGAACGGGGTTCTGACGAGCAGTACTTC
CDR3 protein: CSAERGSDEQYF
clone size: many
J gene: TRBJ2-7
V gene: TRBV20-1
D gene: -

CDR3 DNA: TGTGCCAGCAGCGGGCCAGCCAGTTCCTACGAGCAGTACTTC
CDR3 protein: CASSGPASSYEQYF
clone size: many
J gene: TRBJ2-7
V gene: TRBV28
D gene: -

CDR3 DNA: TGCGCCAGCAGCTTGGGGGGCGGCAGGACCCAAGAGACCCAGTACTTC
CDR3 protein: CASSLGGGRTQETQYF
clone size: -
J gene: TRBJ2-5
V gene: TRBV5-1
D gene: -

CDR3 DNA: TGTGCCAGCAGCTTAGGTCCCAGATCGGAGACCCAGTACTTC
CDR3 protein: CASSLGPRSETQYF
clone size: many
J gene: TRBJ2-5
V gene: TRBV11-2
D gene: -

CDR3 DNA: TGTGCCAGCAGCTTATTGGCGGCAGACACAGATACGCAGTATTTT
CDR3 protein: CASSLLAADTDTQYF
clone size: many
J gene: TRBJ2-3
V gene: TRBV11-2
D gene: -

CDR3 DNA: TGTGCCAGCAGCGTCACGGACAGATTGGGCCACGAGCAGTACTTC
CDR3 protein: CASSVTDRLGHEQYF
clone size: few
J gene: TRBJ2-7
V gene: TRBV9
D gene: -

CDR3 DNA: TGTGCCAGCAGCAAGGACAGGGACCCCTGGGGGCAGTACTTC
CDR3 protein: CASSKDRDPWGQYF
clone size: -
J gene: TRBJ2-7
V gene: TRBV13
D gene: TRBD1

CDR3 DNA: TGCAGCGTTTCTAGCGGAGCGTTGCAGTACTTC
CDR3 protein: CSVSSGALQYF
clone size: many
J gene: TRBJ2-7
V gene: TRBV29-1
D gene: TRBD2

CDR3 DNA: TGTGCCAGCAGCCCTGACGGACTAGCGGGACTGAACACCGGGGAGCTGTTTTTT
CDR3 protein: CASSPDGLAGLNTGELFF
clone size: -
J gene: TRBJ2-2
V gene: TRBV11-3
D gene: TRBD2

CDR3 DNA: TGTGCCAGCAGCATCGGGGCCGCGGGTGAAAAACTGTTTTTT
CDR3 protein: CASSIGAAGEKLFF
clone size: many
J gene: TRBJ1-4
V gene: TRBV11-2
D gene: -

CDR3 DNA: TGTGCCAGCAGTGCTAGCGGGAGGGTTAACAATGAGCAGTTCTTC
CDR3 protein: CASSASGRVNNEQFF
clone size: -
J gene: TRBJ2-1
V gene: TRBV2
D gene: TRBD2

CDR3 DNA: TGTGCCAGCACCGGAAGGCGGGGCAGAGAGACCCAGTACTTC
CDR3 protein: CASTGRRGRETQYF
clone size: -
J gene: TRBJ2-5
V gene: TRBV6-1
D gene: -

CDR3 DNA: TGTGCCACCAGTGATGCCGGGACAGGGGACGAGCAGTACTTC
CDR3 protein: CATSDAGTGDEQYF
clone size: few
J gene: TRBJ2-7
V gene: TRBV24-1
D gene: TRBD1

CDR3 DNA: TGTGCCGGGGGGAACTCAGATACGCAGTATTTT
CDR3 protein: CAGGNSDTQYF
clone size: once
J gene: TRBJ2-3
V gene: TRBV28
D gene: -

CDR3 DNA: TGCGCCAGCAGCCCCGAGGACGGATTAAGCACAGATACGCAGTATTTT
CDR3 protein: CASSPEDGLSTDTQYF
clone size: few
J gene: TRBJ2-3
V gene: TRBV4-1
D gene: -

CDR3 DNA: TGTGCCAGCAGCCCGGACAGGAACTATGGCTACACCTTC
CDR3 protein: CASSPDRNYGYTF
clone size: many
J gene: TRBJ1-2
V gene: TRBV18
D gene: TRBD1

CDR3 DNA: TGCGCCAGCAGCTTTATACAGGGGGTAACTGAAGCTTTCTTT
CDR3 protein: CASSFIQGVTEAFF
clone size: few
J gene: TRBJ1-1
V gene: TRBV5-1
D gene: TRBD1

CDR3 DNA: TGTGCCACCAGCAAGAAGCGGGAGGCGCGATACGAGCAGTACTTC
CDR3 protein: CATSKKREARYEQYF
clone size: -
J gene: TRBJ2-7
V gene: TRBV15
D gene: TRBD2

CDR3 DNA: TGCGCCAGCAGCTTTGGGACTAACGGCGGGGAGCTGTTTTTT
CDR3 protein: CASSFGTNGGELFF
clone size: many
J gene: TRBJ2-2
V gene: TRBV5-1
D gene: TRBD2

CDR3 DNA: TGTGCCAGCAGTCCGACTAGCGGGAGGGACACAGATACGCAGTATTTT
CDR3 protein: CASSPTSGRDTDTQYF
clone size: many
J gene: TRBJ2-3
V gene: TRBV12-3/TRBV12-4
D gene: TRBD2

CDR3 DNA: TGCAGTGCTAGCCGGACAGGGGGCGGACAGCCCCAGCATTTT
CDR3 protein: CSASRTGGGQPQHF
clone size: few
J gene: TRBJ1-5
V gene: TRBV20-1
D gene: TRBD1

CDR3 DNA: TGTGCCTGGAGTACGGGACAGCTAACCAACACTGAAGCTTTCTTT
CDR3 protein: CAWSTGQLTNTEAFF
clone size: many
J gene: TRBJ1-1
V gene: TRBV30
D gene: TRBD1

CDR3 DNA: TGTGCCAGCAGTCTTGGGACAGGAGGACATCAGCCCCAGCATTTT
CDR3 protein: CASSLGTGGHQPQHF
clone size: few
J gene: TRBJ1-5
V gene: TRBV12-3/TRBV12-4
D gene: TRBD1

CDR3 DNA: TGTGCCAGCAGCCTATCAGTGGGAAACACCATATATTTT
CDR3 protein: CASSLSVGNTIYF
clone size: many
J gene: TRBJ1-3
V gene: TRBV7-8
D gene: -

CDR3 DNA: TGTGCCAGCACACCCGACAACGAGGCCGGGGAGCTGTTTTTT
CDR3 protein: CASTPDNEAGELFF
clone size: many
J gene: TRBJ2-2
V gene: TRBV6-2/TRBV6-3
D gene: -

CDR3 DNA: TGTGCCAGCAGCTTACATCGCGGGACAGATACGCAGTATTTT
CDR3 protein: CASSLHRGTDTQYF
clone size: many
J gene: TRBJ2-3
V gene: TRBV7-3
D gene: -

CDR3 DNA: TGTGCCACCAGGGAGGACGGTAACACTGAAGCTTTCTTT
CDR3 protein: CATREDGNTEAFF
clone size: -
J gene: TRBJ1-1
V gene: TRBV24-1
D gene: -

CDR3 DNA: TGTGCCAGCAGCCAAGTTTCGCAAACCGGGGAGCTGTTTTTT
CDR3 protein: CASSQVSQTGELFF
clone size: many
J gene: TRBJ2-2
V gene: TRBV3-1
D gene: -

CDR3 DNA: TGCGCCAGCAGAATGACTAGCGGGGGGCCCGGGGAGCTGTTTTTT
CDR3 protein: CASRMTSGGPGELFF
clone size: few
J gene: TRBJ2-2
V gene: TRBV5-1
D gene: TRBD2

CDR3 DNA: TGTGCCAGCAGCTACCGGACAGGGGGTGGTGAGACCCAGTACTTC
CDR3 protein: CASSYRTGGGETQYF
clone size: -
J gene: TRBJ2-5
V gene: TRBV12-3/TRBV12-4
D gene: TRBD1

CDR3 DNA: TGTGCCAGCAGCTTTGGGACAGACTCCTACGAGCAGTACTTC
CDR3 protein: CASSFGTDSYEQYF
clone size: many
J gene: TRBJ2-7
V gene: TRBV11-2
D gene: TRBD1

CDR3 DNA: TGTGCCAGCAGCTTAGCGAGGACAGGGAGGGGGGAGCTGTTTTTT
CDR3 protein: CASSLARTGRGELFF
clone size: few
J gene: TRBJ2-2
V gene: TRBV7-8
D gene: TRBD1

CDR3 DNA: TGTGCCAGCAGCTTAGCGGGACTCCACGACAATGAGCAGTTCTTC
CDR3 protein: CASSLAGLHDNEQFF
clone size: many
J gene: TRBJ2-1
V gene: TRBV7-9
D gene: -

CDR3 DNA: TGCGCCAGCAGCTCGACAGGGGGCCTCCAAAACAATGAGCAGTTCTTC
CDR3 protein: CASSSTGGLQNNEQFF
clone size: few
J gene: TRBJ2-1
V gene: TRBV5-1
D gene: TRBD1

CDR3 DNA: TGTGCCAGCAGTCGTACCGGGACTCAGAGCTCCTACGAGCAGTACTTC
CDR3 protein: CASSRTGTQSSYEQYF
clone size: -
J gene: TRBJ2-7
V gene: TRBV6-1
D gene: -